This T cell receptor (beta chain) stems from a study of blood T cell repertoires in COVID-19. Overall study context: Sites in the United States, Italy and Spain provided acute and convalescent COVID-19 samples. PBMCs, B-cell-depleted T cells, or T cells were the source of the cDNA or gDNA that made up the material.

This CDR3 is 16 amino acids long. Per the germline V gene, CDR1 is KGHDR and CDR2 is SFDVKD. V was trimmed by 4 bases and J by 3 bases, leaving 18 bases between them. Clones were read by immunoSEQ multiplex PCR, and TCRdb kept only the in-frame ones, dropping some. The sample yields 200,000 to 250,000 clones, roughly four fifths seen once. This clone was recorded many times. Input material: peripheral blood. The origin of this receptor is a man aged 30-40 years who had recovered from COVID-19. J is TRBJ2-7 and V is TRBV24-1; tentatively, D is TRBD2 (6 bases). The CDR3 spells CATSEAGRQKDYEQYF. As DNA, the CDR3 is TGTGCCACCAGTGAGGCGGGGCGGCAAAAAGACTACGAGCAGTACTTC.